This is a list of T cell receptor beta chains from one sample in a study of control samples from healthy donors and cancer patients. This table comes from immunoSEQ multiplex PCR, and its TCRdb copy is limited to in-frame clones, with some not included. The sample lists 90,000 to 100,000 clones; 79% were seen once. The source material was blood. Every receptor here comes from a woman aged 25-40 years in good health. CDR3s include the opening cysteine and the closing phenylalanine or tryptophan. D genes are given only for firm matches. Size is omitted from some rows. Given values are once, few, many or a class for expanded clones.

d_call,j_call,clone_size,v_call,cdr3_nt,cdr3_aa
TRBD2,TRBJ2-2,-,TRBV4-3,TGCGCCAGCAGCCAAGCCGGACTAGCGACGGGTGGGGAGCTGTTTTTT,CASSQAGLATGGELFF
TRBD1,TRBJ1-2,-,TRBV4-3,TGCGCCAGCAGCCGGACGGGACAGGGGGTTAACTATGGCTACACCTTC,CASSRTGQGVNYGYTF
TRBD2,TRBJ2-1,-,TRBV19,TGTGCCAGTACTAGCGGGGGGTACAATGAGCAGTTCTTC,CASTSGGYNEQFF
-,TRBJ1-5,-,TRBV18,TGTGCCAGCTCAGAAGAGGGGGATCAGCCCCAGCATTTT,CASSEEGDQPQHF
-,TRBJ2-5,-,TRBV19,TGTGCCCGCCGCGTTATGGGCCAAGAGACCCAGTACTTC,CARRVMGQETQYF
-,TRBJ1-2,few,TRBV5-4,TGTGCCAGCAGCTTGGAAATACCTGGGGTTTTCGGCTACACCTTC,CASSLEIPGVFGYTF
-,TRBJ1-4,once,TRBV19,TGTGCCAGTAGTATGGGGGGCCCTAATGAAAAACTGTTTTTT,CASSMGGPNEKLFF
TRBD2,TRBJ2-3,-,TRBV18,TGTGCCAGCTCACCCCGACTAGCGGGGGTCACAGATACGCAGTATTTT,CASSPRLAGVTDTQYF
-,TRBJ1-1,-,TRBV10-3,TGTGCCATCAGAGGGGGGCCGAACACTGAAGCTTTCTTT,CAIRGGPNTEAFF
-,TRBJ1-1,-,TRBV6-5,TGTGCCAGCAGGGAGACTCAGGGGAACACTGAAGCTTTCTTT,CASRETQGNTEAFF
-,TRBJ2-5,-,TRBV20-1,TGCAGTGCTAGTAATCAGGAGACCCAGTACTTC,CSASNQETQYF
-,TRBJ1-2,-,TRBV30,TGTGCCTGGAGTACCCAAAGGGGGTCTGGCTACACCTTC,CAWSTQRGSGYTF
-,TRBJ1-1,-,TRBV15,TGTGCCACCAGCAGAGATGAAAAAGGGTTTGAGGCTTTCTTT,CATSRDEKGFEAFF
-,TRBJ2-7,-,TRBV6-6,TGTGCCAGCAACCGACAGGATTCCTACGAGCAGTACTTC,CASNRQDSYEQYF
-,TRBJ2-5,-,TRBV7-8,TGTGCCAGCAGACGCCCAGGGAGTGGGACCCAGTACTTC,CASRRPGSGTQYF
TRBD1,TRBJ2-3,-,TRBV7-7,TGTGCCAGCGCGGGACAGGGCACAGATACGCAGTATTTT,CASAGQGTDTQYF
-,TRBJ1-1,-,TRBV19,TGTGCCAGTAGTATGGGGACCTTGAACACTGAAGCTTTCTTT,CASSMGTLNTEAFF
TRBD1,TRBJ1-3,-,TRBV18,TGTGCCAGCTCACCGACAGGGGTTGGAAACACCATATATTTT,CASSPTGVGNTIYF
-,TRBJ1-1,-,TRBV19,TGTGCCAGTAGTAACCCAGGAACGAACACTGAAGCTTTCTTT,CASSNPGTNTEAFF
TRBD1,TRBJ1-1,-,TRBV6-5,TGTGCCAGCAGGAGGACAGGGGTCTCGGGCACTGAAGCTTTCTTT,CASRRTGVSGTEAFF
TRBD2,TRBJ2-3,-,TRBV13,TGTGCCAGCAGCCCCGGCGGGGGGGCCGAAGATACGCAGTATTTT,CASSPGGGAEDTQYF
-,TRBJ1-1,few,TRBV9,TGTGCCAGCAGCGTAGACGGGGCTTTGAACGCTGAAGCTTTCTTT,CASSVDGALNAEAFF
TRBD1,TRBJ2-3,-,TRBV11-2,TGTGCCAGCAGCCTACCGAAGGGACAGGGTCCAGATACGCAGTATTTT,CASSLPKGQGPDTQYF
-,TRBJ2-7,-,TRBV5-4,TGTGCCAGCAGCTTGGATCAGCGGCCAAGCTCCTACGAGCAGTACTTC,CASSLDQRPSSYEQYF
TRBD2,TRBJ2-5,-,TRBV5-6,TGTGCCAGCAGCTTGAGCGGGGGGCCACAAGAGACCCAGTACTTC,CASSLSGGPQETQYF
-,TRBJ2-7,-,TRBV5-1,TGCGCCAGCAGCTTGGAGGGGTGGGCCCCCCGGGGGGAGCAGTACTTC,CASSLEGWAPRGEQYF
TRBD1,TRBJ2-3,-,TRBV7-2,TGTGCCAGCAGCTTAACGGGACAGGGACCCACAGATACGCAGTATTTT,CASSLTGQGPTDTQYF
-,TRBJ2-7,-,TRBV7-9,TGTGCCAGCAGTGGCAGCACCTACGAGCAGTACTTC,CASSGSTYEQYF
-,TRBJ2-7,-,TRBV4-3,TGCGCCAGCAGCCTAAGCCGAGGCTACGAGCAGTACTTC,CASSLSRGYEQYF